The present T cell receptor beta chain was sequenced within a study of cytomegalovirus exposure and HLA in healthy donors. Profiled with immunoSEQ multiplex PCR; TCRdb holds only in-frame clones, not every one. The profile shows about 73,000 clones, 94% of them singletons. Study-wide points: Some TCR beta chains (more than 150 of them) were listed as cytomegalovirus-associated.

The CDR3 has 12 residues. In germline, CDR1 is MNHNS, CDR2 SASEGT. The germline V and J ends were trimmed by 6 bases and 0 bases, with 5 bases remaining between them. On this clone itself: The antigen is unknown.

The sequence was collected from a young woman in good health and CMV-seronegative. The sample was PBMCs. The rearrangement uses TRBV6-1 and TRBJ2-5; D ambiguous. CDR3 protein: CASSPYQETQYF. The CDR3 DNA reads TGTGCCAGCAGCCCGTACCAAGAGACCCAGTACTTC.